This TCR beta chain was identified in a study of T cells after yellow fever vaccination (dated by TCRdb to the late 2010s). Regarding the research as a whole: The SMART-Seq v4 Ultra Low Input RNA kit was used to prepare libraries from fractions with low cell numbers. To follow T-cell clones before and after primary and booster YFV17D yellow fever vaccination, bulk TCR alpha and beta repertoires were sequenced over time. Two healthy male donors made up the cohort, one aged 18 to 30 years and the other aged 30 to 40 years. Blood was drawn at multiple timepoints before and after primary and secondary immunization, with bulk PBMC replicates and cell subsets isolated.

The CDR3 starts with the cysteine, ends with the phenylalanine, and has 15 residues. Kept here is only the CDR3 DNA, which spans 45 bases and is read in frame from base 1. V gives up 4 bases and J gives up 2 bases, and the segment between their germline ends measures 13 bases. The germline V gene (reference sequence) sets CDR1 to LNHDA and CDR2 to SQIVND. Concerning this clonotype: No much larger clonotype is one base removed from it; base qualities were not supplied.

TCR cDNA was made using 5'RACE template switching, a step that added a universal primer site and unique molecular identifiers. cDNA synthesis was primed from both the TCR alpha and TCR beta constant segments. Library amplification involved two PCR steps, and the second step added sample barcodes and sequencing adapters. Libraries were sequenced on Illumina HiSeq 2500 (2x100 bp) or NovaSeq (2x150 bp). In the original analysis: Demultiplexing of reads and collapsing into UMI consensus sequences were performed with MIGEC, and V(D)J alignment was carried out with MiXCR. Using edgeR on replicate PBMC samples, clonotypes were called vaccine-responding if FDR was below 0.01 and the log2 fold change was above 5 up to day 15. Bulk clonotypes were assigned CD4 or CD8 identity according to which sequenced CD4 or CD8 repertoire held them at higher abundance. NS4B-specific clonotypes were defined as those at least 10-fold enriched in dextramer-positive over dextramer-negative fractions; CD4-biased clonotypes were excluded. Starting from the raw public reads, TCRdb applied fastp trimming at Q25, assembled clones with MiXCR and retained in-frame beta chains. Every entry covers one CDR3 protein and lists the most common genes and DNA from its rows. TCRdb, not the authors, supplied the V and J calls. A total of about 85,000 distinct CDR3 sequences appear in this sample, 13% of them only once. The ten most abundant clones make up about 22% of the sample.

The treatment or condition label, as the study defines it: live attenuated yellow fever vaccine strain. PBMCs were isolated from peripheral blood using a standard Ficoll-Paque protocol. With anti-CD3 and anti-CD8 staining plus a dextramer loaded with the yellow fever NS4B epitope peptide, the researchers sorted epitope-specific CD8 T cells. TriZol was used to extract RNA from bulk PBMCs, CD4 and CD8 fractions, and dextramer-positive and dextramer-negative fractions. Here is what the overall study found, with its caveats: Computational filtering was needed because FACS-sorted repertoires could contain abundant contaminating clonotypes from the bulk population. Compared with the primary T-cell response, the secondary T-cell response was weaker but faster, peaking on day 5 rather than day 15. A small fraction of clonotypes appeared in both the CD4 and CD8 compartments, likely as a result of convergent recombination. Because only two donors were included in the study, the extent to which the findings can be generalized is limited. After the booster, most of the clones that had expanded following primary vaccination were detected again (roughly 97% of CD4 and roughly nine tenths of CD8), which suggests that memory was broadly maintained.

The rearrangement joined TRBV19 to TRBJ2-3; the D gene cannot be resolved reliably. This TCR was sampled from a man aged 18-30 years who received the YFV17D yellow fever vaccine. The specimen was CD8+ T cells not binding an NS4B(214-222) dextramer, sorted from PBMCs, collected 21 days after the first yellow fever vaccination. The sample's cell subset or site label is to be understood as: NS4B epitope dextramer-negative CD8 T cells. The CDR3 protein: CASSTGGRTTDTQYF. The nucleotide sequence reads as follows: TGTGCCAGTAGTACAGGTGGCAGGACCACAGATACGCAGTATTTT.